The present T cell receptor beta chain was sequenced within a study of blood T cell repertoires in COVID-19. Overall study: The samples span acute and convalescent COVID-19 from the United States, Italy and Spain.

This CDR3 is built from 17 residues. V gave up 0 bases and J gave up 0 bases, with 12 bases separating them. CDR1 is SGDLS and CDR2 is YYNGEE in the germline V gene. The data were produced by immunoSEQ multiplex PCR, yet TCRdb's version contains in-frame clones alone and is incomplete. In the table there are roughly 200,000 clones, 85% to 95% of which are singletons. V usage is TRBV9 and J usage is TRBJ1-4, with no clear D. The clonotype originates from a man aged 25-40 years with COVID-19, enrolled during active disease. Sample: peripheral blood. The CDR3 DNA follows: TGTGCCAGCAGCGTAGGTGTCGGTTATGCAACTAATGAAAAACTGTTTTTT. Translating it yields CASSVGVGYATNEKLFF.